These T cell receptor beta chains were read from a single sample in a study of cytotoxic CD8 clonotypes in ibrutinib-treated CLL. Sequencing was performed with immunoSEQ multiplex PCR; in TCRdb, only in-frame clones are kept and a portion is missing. Among 110,000 to 150,000 clones listed, 70% to 80% were seen once. This material consisted of PBMCs, taken after 12 months of ibrutinib treatment. The receptor set was obtained from a human donor with chronic lymphocytic leukemia. The CDR3 runs from the conserved cysteine through the conserved F or W. The order of the fields is clone size, J gene, V gene, D gene, CDR3 DNA, CDR3 protein. D genes are given only for firm matches. Where a row states a size, it is once, few, many or the class of an expanded clone; other rows omit it.

abundance: .; j_gene: TRBJ1-2; v_gene: TRBV4-2; d_gene: .; CDR3nt: TGTGCCAGCAGCCAAGACCACAAGACGTCTACTGGGGGCTATGGCTACACCTTC; CDR3aa: CASSQDHKTSTGGYGYTF
abundance: .; j_gene: TRBJ1-1; v_gene: TRBV6-5; d_gene: .; CDR3nt: TGTGCCAGCAGTTACTCGTCAGGGTTGAACACTGAAGCTTTCTTT; CDR3aa: CASSYSSGLNTEAFF
abundance: .; j_gene: TRBJ1-4; v_gene: TRBV5-1; d_gene: .; CDR3nt: TGCGCCAGCACGGCGGGGGCGGGTAATGAAAAACTGTTTTTT; CDR3aa: CASTAGAGNEKLFF
abundance: .; j_gene: TRBJ1-2; v_gene: TRBV18; d_gene: .; CDR3nt: TGTGCCAGCTCTCCCGATAGACAGAGTGCTAACTATGGCTACACCTTC; CDR3aa: CASSPDRQSANYGYTF
abundance: .; j_gene: TRBJ1-5; v_gene: TRBV28; d_gene: .; CDR3nt: TGTGCCAGCAGTTTAAGGGGCGGCGGGGGTCAGCCCCAGCATTTT; CDR3aa: CASSLRGGGGQPQHF
abundance: .; j_gene: TRBJ2-7; v_gene: TRBV12-5; d_gene: TRBD1; CDR3nt: TGTGCTAGTGGTTTGCCGTCGGCAGGACAGGCCCTAGGACAACCAACCTACGAGCAGTACTTC; CDR3aa: CASGLPSAGQALGQPTYEQYF
abundance: .; j_gene: TRBJ1-1; v_gene: TRBV7-7; d_gene: .; CDR3nt: TGTGCCAGCAGCTCGACCAAAAACACTGAAGCTTTCTTT; CDR3aa: CASSSTKNTEAFF
abundance: .; j_gene: TRBJ1-5; v_gene: TRBV6-5; d_gene: TRBD1; CDR3nt: TGTGCCAGCAGTTTAGCAGGGGGTGACAATCAGCCCCAGCATTTT; CDR3aa: CASSLAGGDNQPQHF
abundance: many; j_gene: TRBJ1-1; v_gene: TRBV5-1; d_gene: .; CDR3nt: TGCGCCAGCATACAGGCGGAGAACACTGAAGCTTTCTTT; CDR3aa: CASIQAENTEAFF
abundance: .; j_gene: TRBJ1-2; v_gene: TRBV19; d_gene: .; CDR3nt: TGTGCCAGTAGTATCGGATTCTTGGGCTATGGCTACACCTTC; CDR3aa: CASSIGFLGYGYTF
abundance: .; j_gene: TRBJ2-7; v_gene: TRBV28; d_gene: .; CDR3nt: TGTGCCAGCGGCGAGTCCTACGAGCAGTACTTC; CDR3aa: CASGESYEQYF
abundance: .; j_gene: TRBJ2-1; v_gene: TRBV28; d_gene: .; CDR3nt: TGTGCCAGCAGTCCCCCGGTCAGCTGGTCCTACAATGAGCAGTTCTTC; CDR3aa: CASSPPVSWSYNEQFF
abundance: .; j_gene: TRBJ2-3; v_gene: TRBV27; d_gene: .; CDR3nt: TGTGCCAGCAGTCATTCACTCGATACGCAGTATTTT; CDR3aa: CASSHSLDTQYF
abundance: .; j_gene: TRBJ1-1; v_gene: TRBV13; d_gene: .; CDR3nt: TGTGCCAGCAGCTACCCTCAGGGAAACACTGAAGCTTTCTTT; CDR3aa: CASSYPQGNTEAFF
abundance: .; j_gene: TRBJ2-3; v_gene: TRBV19; d_gene: .; CDR3nt: TGTGCCAGTAGTAACGGGCGGAGGGGGGGAGACACAGATACGCAGTATTTT; CDR3aa: CASSNGRRGGDTDTQYF
abundance: .; j_gene: TRBJ1-5; v_gene: TRBV6-6; d_gene: TRBD1; CDR3nt: TGTGCCAGCAGTTATATACAGGGGCCCAAAGGGCAGCCCCAGCATTTT; CDR3aa: CASSYIQGPKGQPQHF